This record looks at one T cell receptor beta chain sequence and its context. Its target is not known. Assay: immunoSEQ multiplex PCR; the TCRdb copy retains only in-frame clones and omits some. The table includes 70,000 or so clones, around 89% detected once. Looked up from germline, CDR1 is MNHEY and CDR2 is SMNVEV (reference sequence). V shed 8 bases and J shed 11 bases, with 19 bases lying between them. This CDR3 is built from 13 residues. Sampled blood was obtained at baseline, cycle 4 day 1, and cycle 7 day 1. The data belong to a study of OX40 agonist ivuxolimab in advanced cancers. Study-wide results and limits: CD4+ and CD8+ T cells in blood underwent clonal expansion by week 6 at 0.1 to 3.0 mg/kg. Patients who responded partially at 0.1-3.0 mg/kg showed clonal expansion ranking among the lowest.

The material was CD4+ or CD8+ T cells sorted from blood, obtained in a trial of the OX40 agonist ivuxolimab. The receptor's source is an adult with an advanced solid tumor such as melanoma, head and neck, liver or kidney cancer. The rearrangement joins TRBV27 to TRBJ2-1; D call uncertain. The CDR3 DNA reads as TGTGCCAGCCGCTCCCGACACGTCGATCAGCAGTTCTTC. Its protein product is CASRSRHVDQQFF.